A single sample is the source of the 5 T cell receptor beta chains below, sequenced in a study of blood T cell repertoires in COVID-19. TCRdb keeps only in-frame clones here, not all; method: immunoSEQ multiplex PCR. This table has 400,000 or so clones, 70% to 90% appearing once. The sequenced sample was peripheral blood. The receptor set was obtained from a man younger than 30 with COVID-19, enrolled during active disease.

The rearrangement uses TRBV24-1 and TRBJ1-5; D gene uncertain. Germline loops: CDR1 KGHDR, CDR2 SFDVKD. The CDR3 contains 14 residues. Trimming stripped 4 bases from V and 1 base from J, with 7 bases between. The CDR3: CATSESGSNQPQHF. CDR3 nucleotides: TGTGCCACCAGTGAATCAGGAAGCAATCAGCCCCAGCATTTT.

The chain is built from TRBV19 and TRBJ1-6, with TRBD1 matching 10 bases. The CDR3 runs to 15 residues. Losses at the gene ends were 1 base for V and 9 bases for J; bases not matched to a gene: 3. Germline CDR1 LNHDA, CDR2 SQIVND (reference sequence). CDR3 residues: CASSIGGQGFSPLHF. CDR3 DNA sequence: TGTGCCAGTAGTATAGGGGGACAGGGGTTTTCACCCCTCCACTTT.

V gene TRBV2 combines with J gene TRBJ2-7, with TRBD2 identical over 11 bases. Unmatched junction bases numbered 5, after V lost 7 bases and J lost 0 bases. The CDR3 has 15 amino acids. CDR1 is SNHLY and CDR2 is FYNNEI in the germline V gene. The CDR3 sequence: CASTGTSGGSYEQYF. The CDR3 coding sequence is TGTGCCAGCACCGGGACTAGCGGCGGCTCCTACGAGCAGTACTTC.

The chain couples TRBV9 to TRBJ2-6; D possibly corresponds to TRBD2 (5 bases). CDR1 is SGDLS, CDR2 YYNGEE, per germline. Trimming took off 0 bases at V and 0 bases at J, with 10 bases between the two ends. CDR3 length: 17 residues. DNA for the CDR3: TGTGCCAGCAGCGTAGCTTACGGGATCTCTGGGGCCAACGTCCTGACTTTC. The encoded protein is CASSVAYGISGANVLTF.

The V and J genes are TRBV27 and TRBJ1-6, with 7 bases matching TRBD1. Germline V lookup: CDR1 MNHEY, CDR2 SMNVEV (reference sequence). The trim removed 8 bases at V and 1 base at J, leaving 17 bases unmatched. The CDR3 runs to 19 residues. The CDR3 DNA reads TGTGCCAGCCTGCCGCTGGGGACAGTCCCAAATTCCTATAATTCACCCCTCCACTTT. This codes for CASLPLGTVPNSYNSPLHF.